This T cell receptor beta chain was recovered during a study of blood T cells in healthy people across ages. Germline CDR1 LGHNA, CDR2 YSLEER. The V and J ends lost 0 bases and 5 bases, in that order; junction bases with no gene match: 2. The CDR3 covers 14 residues. Remarks on this clonotype: The antigen is not known.

Whole-study findings and limits: Naive T cell percentage and TCR beta diversity correlated strongly. No one knew whether donors had CMV, which possibly confounded expanded clonotype changes.

A sample-barcoded 5' primer and a J-beta primer mix were used in a second PCR of roughly 7 to 12 cycles. TCRdb re-called the 5' RACE reads with MiXCR, one entry per CDR3 protein. Here the sample spans around 990,000 distinct CDR3 sequences, less than 45% being singletons. The sample taken for sequencing was blood. The genes are TRBV4-3 and TRBJ2-3; 7 bases align to TRBD2. The sequence derives from a man aged 18 to 29 in good health. DNA for the CDR3: TGCGCCAGCAGCCAAGATTCTAGCGGAGATACGCAGTATTTT. Its translation: CASSQDSSGDTQYF.